The following is a T cell receptor beta chain sequence with its context. The sample comes from a study of blood T cell repertoires in COVID-19. Study information: Samples taken during acute and convalescent COVID-19 were collected in the United States, Italy and Spain.

TCRdb keeps only in-frame clones here, not all; method: immunoSEQ multiplex PCR. The sample consists of under 75,000 clones, 80% to 90% of them appearing once. The CDR3 totals 16 residues. Trimming took off 1 base at V and 5 bases at J, with 19 bases between the two ends. Per germline, CDR1 SGHDT and CDR2 YYEEEE. This receptor was identified in a woman younger than 30 with acute or convalescent COVID-19. V and J are TRBV5-6 and TRBJ2-7; D perhaps matches TRBD1 (5 bases). Sequenced: peripheral blood. The CDR3 here is CASSLSSRRVVDEQYF. For the CDR3, the DNA is TGTGCCAGCAGCTTGTCGAGTCGCAGGGTGGTGGACGAGCAGTACTTC.